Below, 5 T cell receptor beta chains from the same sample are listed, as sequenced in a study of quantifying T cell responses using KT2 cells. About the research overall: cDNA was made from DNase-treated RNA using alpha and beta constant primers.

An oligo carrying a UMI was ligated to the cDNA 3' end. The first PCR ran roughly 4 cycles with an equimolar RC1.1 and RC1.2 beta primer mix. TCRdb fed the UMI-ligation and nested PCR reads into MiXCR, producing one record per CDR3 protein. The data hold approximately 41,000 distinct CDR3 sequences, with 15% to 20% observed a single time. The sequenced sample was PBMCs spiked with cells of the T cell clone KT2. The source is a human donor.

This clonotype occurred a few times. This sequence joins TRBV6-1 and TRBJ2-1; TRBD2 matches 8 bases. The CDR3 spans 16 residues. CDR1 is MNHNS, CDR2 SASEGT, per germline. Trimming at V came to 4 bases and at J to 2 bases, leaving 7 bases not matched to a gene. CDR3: CASSVLGGGTYNEQFF. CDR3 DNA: TGTGCCAGCAGTGTTCTGGGCGGGGGGACCTACAATGAGCAGTTCTTC.

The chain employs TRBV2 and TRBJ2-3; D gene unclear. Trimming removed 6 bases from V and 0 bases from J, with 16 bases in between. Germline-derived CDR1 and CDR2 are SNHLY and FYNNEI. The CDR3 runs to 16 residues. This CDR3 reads CASSRLVRPSTDTQYF. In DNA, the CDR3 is TGTGCCAGCAGCAGATTGGTGAGGCCGAGCACAGATACGCAGTATTTT.

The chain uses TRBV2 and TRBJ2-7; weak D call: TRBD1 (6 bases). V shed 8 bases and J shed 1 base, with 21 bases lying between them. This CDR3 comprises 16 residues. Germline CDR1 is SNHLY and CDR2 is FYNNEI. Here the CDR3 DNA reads TGTGCCAGCGAGGGGTTGTTGAGGACAGAGTCCTACGAGCAGTACTTC. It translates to CASEGLLRTESYEQYF. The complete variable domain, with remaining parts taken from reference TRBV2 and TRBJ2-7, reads EPEVTQTPSHQVTQMGQEVILRCVPISNHLYFYWYRQILGQKVEFLVSFYNNEISEKSEIFDDQFSVERPDGSNFTLKIRSTKLEDSAMYFCASEGLLRTESYEQYFGPGTRLTVT.

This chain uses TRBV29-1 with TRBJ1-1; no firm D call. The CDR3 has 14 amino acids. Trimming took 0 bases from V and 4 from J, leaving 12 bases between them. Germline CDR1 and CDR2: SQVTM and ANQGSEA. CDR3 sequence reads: CSVEDSPAPTEAFF. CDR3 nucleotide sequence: TGCAGCGTTGAAGATTCTCCTGCGCCCACTGAAGCTTTCTTT. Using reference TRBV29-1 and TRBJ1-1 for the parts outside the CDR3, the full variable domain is SAVISQKPSRDICQRGTSLTIQCQVDSQVTMMFWYRQQPGQSLTLIATANQGSEATYESGFVIDKFPISRPNLTFSTLTVSNMSPEDSSIYLCSVEDSPAPTEAFFGQGTRLTVV.

The CDR3 loop is CASSLVQGYGYTF. The CDR3 coding sequence is TGTGCCAGCAGCTTAGTACAGGGCTATGGCTACACCTTC. The chain joins TRBV7-9 to TRBJ1-2; D may be TRBD1 (6 bases). V was pared by 1 base and J by 4 bases, with 7 bases between. Germline V gene sequence: CDR1 SEHNR, CDR2 FQNEAQ (reference sequence). This CDR3 has 13 residues. Full variable domain (remainder filled in from reference TRBV7-9 and TRBJ1-2): DTGVSQNPRHKITKRGQNVTFRCDPISEHNRLYWYRQTLGQGPEFLTYFQNEAQLEKSRLLSDRFSAERPKGSFSTLEIQRTEQGDSAMYLCASSLVQGYGYTFGSGTRLTVV.